This T cell receptor beta chain was documented in a study of beta chain features in type 1 diabetes. The study's findings and limits: When cDNA is sequenced, cells with high TCR expression could be over-represented. TCRB CDR3 length was moderately but significantly reduced in all four CD4+ subsets of Type 1 diabetes patients.

The authors reverse transcribed all of the isolated RNA, so sequencing captured expressed TCRB transcripts. Profiling relied on immunoSEQ multiplex PCR, and the TCRdb table lists in-frame clones only, not all of them. The sample holds 600,000 or so clones, about 14% seen once. Sorted CD4+ subsets: naive, central memory, regulatory, stem cell-like memory (CD45RO/CCR7/CD25/CD127/CD95/CD27 panel). Worth noting for this clone: What it binds is not known.

The CDR3 is 12 residues long. CDR1 and CDR2 (germline): SQVTM, ANQGSEA. V lost 5 bases, J lost 6 bases, and 14 bases lay in between. The sample consisted of naive CD4+ T cells from blood. V gene TRBV29-1 combines with J gene TRBJ2-7; D perhaps matches TRBD2 (6 bases). The clonotype was recovered from a man between 18 and 29 years old with type 1 diabetes. CDR3 amino acids: CSVMGNGGEQYF. CDR3 sequence (DNA): TGCAGCGTTATGGGAAACGGGGGCGAGCAGTACTTC.